This T cell receptor (beta chain) was retrieved from a study of sequential checkpoint blockade in melanoma. Study at large: Patients were randomized 1:1 to nivolumab-then-ipilimumab or ipilimumab-then-nivolumab first-line. Both treatment sequences were followed by maintenance nivolumab.

Trimming removed 3 bases from V and 7 bases from J, with 13 bases in between. Germline CDR1 is MNHEY and CDR2 is SMNVEV (reference sequence). CDR3 length: 14 residues. Sequencing was performed with immunoSEQ multiplex PCR; in TCRdb, only in-frame clones are kept and a portion is missing. The sample has about 16,000 clones, around 94% seen once; the top ten hold roughly 23%. The treatment: randomized to nivolumab then ipilimumab (arm A) or the reverse (arm B). From thawed PBMCs, live CD3+CD8+ cells negative for CD19 and CD56 were sorted. Here the sequenced sample was CD8+ T cells sorted from blood (inferred from file names), taken from a patient given nivolumab and ipilimumab in sequence. This chain connects TRBV27 to TRBJ1-5; no clear D. The origin of this receptor is a human donor with melanoma. CDR3 amino acids: CASSFLGGGQPQHF. In nucleotides, the CDR3 is TGTGCCAGCAGTTTTCTGGGAGGAGGACAGCCCCAGCATTTT.